The 23 T cell receptor beta chains given below trace back to one sample, sequenced in a study of T cells in Graves' hyperthyroidism and ophthalmopathy (dated by TCRdb to about 2019). The library was built by means of multiplex PCR. The instrument was an Illumina HiSeq 2000. The TCR beta CDR3 regions were amplified from the RNA transcripts. A first-round RT-PCR of the TCR CDR3 used the HTBI primer set with the Qiagen OneStep RT-PCR kit. TCRdb's own reprocessing of the public reads used fastp at Q25 and MiXCR and kept productive beta chains. Each record represents a unique CDR3 protein, reported with the most common genes and DNA among its rows. Across this sample there are about 840,000 distinct CDR3 sequences, with about two fifths seen only once. The leading ten clones occupy around 9.3% of the sample. Sequencing was performed on blood. Receptor source: a man between 18 and 29 years old with Graves' hyperthyroidism.

This clonotype has a count of ten or more. The CDR3 protein is CASSLEFSNQPQHF. CDR3 nucleotide sequence: TGTGCCAGCAGCTTAGAGTTCAGCAATCAGCCCCAGCATTTT. The chain is built from TRBV7-2 and TRBJ1-5, with D unresolved. Germline V gene data show CDR1 as SGHTA and CDR2 as FQGNSA. The germline V and J ends were trimmed by 1 base and 1 base, with 5 bases remaining between them. This CDR3 is built from 14 residues.

This clonotype was seen more than once but under ten times. The V gene is TRBV7-9, the J gene TRBJ2-7; 7 nucleotides match TRBD1. The CDR3 is 15 amino acids. The V segment lost 5 bases and the J segment 5 bases; nucleotides outside the gene matches: 12. The V gene's germline CDR1 is SEHNR and CDR2 FQNEAQ (reference sequence). This CDR3 reads CASSPPLGQSNEQYF. DNA for the CDR3: TGTGCCAGCAGCCCACCCCTGGGACAGTCTAACGAGCAGTACTTC.

This clonotype was counted many times. V is TRBV2 and J is TRBJ2-7, with 9 bases that match TRBD1. Trimming took 4 bases from V and 3 from J; bases not matched to a gene: 7. This CDR3 is 15 amino acids long. From germline, CDR1 is SNHLY and CDR2 FYNNEI. The CDR3 reads CASSAGQGRSYEQYF. Written as DNA, the CDR3 is TGTGCCAGCAGTGCGGGACAGGGACGAAGCTACGAGCAGTACTTC.

The rearrangement links TRBV2 to TRBJ2-5; 8 bases fit TRBD1. Germline V gene sequence: CDR1 SNHLY, CDR2 FYNNEI. The CDR3 is 14 residues long. Trimming removed 6 bases from V and 5 bases from J; junction bases left unmatched: 8. The CDR3 DNA follows: TGTGCCAGCAGGATACAGGGGGAGAGGGAGACCCAGTACTTC. Residues: CASRIQGERETQYF.

The chain links TRBV25-1 to TRBJ1-1; no clear D gene. CDR3 size: 13 residues. Deletions cut 8 bases from V and 0 bases from J, with 10 bases between. CDR1 and CDR2 (germline): MGHDK, SYGVNS. The CDR3 region is CASSLIMNTEAFF. CDR3 DNA: TGTGCCAGCTCCCTAATTATGAACACTGAAGCTTTCTTT.

There are many counts of this clonotype. The J gene is TRBJ2-5, the V gene TRBV20-1; 11 bases align to TRBD2. Trimming at V came to 0 bases and at J to 7 bases, leaving 4 bases not matched to a gene. The CDR3 is made up of 14 amino acids. Germline V gives CDR1 DFQATT, CDR2 SNEGSKA (reference sequence). CDR3 nucleotides: TGCAGTGCTAGAGATCACACTAGCGGGAGGACCCAGTACTTC. Amino acids: CSARDHTSGRTQYF.

This clonotype was counted many times. The rearrangement joins TRBV20-1 to TRBJ1-4, with a tentative D call TRBD1 (6 bases). The CDR3 length is 14 residues. The germline V gene encodes CDR1 DFQATT and CDR2 SNEGSKA (reference sequence). Trimming pared 3 bases from V and 7 bases from J, leaving 15 bases between. CDR3 in DNA: TGCAGTGCTAGTAACGTCAGGGGAGCTGAAAAACTGTTTTTT. This translates into CSASNVRGAEKLFF.

This clonotype was seen at least ten times. This chain uses TRBV7-6 with TRBJ2-7, with unresolved D. CDR3 length: 14 amino acids. Trimming removed 0 bases from V and 3 bases from J, with 9 bases in between. The V gene's germline CDR1 is SGHVS and CDR2 FNYEAQ. Here the CDR3 reads CASSLAVSDYEQYF. The CDR3 nucleotides are TGTGCCAGCAGCTTAGCCGTATCGGACTACGAGCAGTACTTC. The full variable domain, rest sourced from reference TRBV7-6 and TRBJ2-7, is GAGVSQSPRYKVTKRGQDVALRCDPISGHVSLYWYRQALGQGPEFLTYFNYEAQQDKSGLPNDRFSAERPEGSISTLTIQRTEQRDSAMYRCASSLAVSDYEQYFGPGTRLTVT.

This clonotype was counted a few times. The chain couples TRBV5-6 to TRBJ1-2; no reliable D call. CDR1 and CDR2 (germline): SGHDT, YYEEEE. CDR3 length equals 13 residues. V gave up 0 bases and J gave up 8 bases, with 11 bases separating them. This CDR3 reads CASSLAPSEGYTF. CDR3 nucleotides: TGTGCCAGCAGCTTGGCCCCTTCGGAGGGCTACACCTTC.

The gene calls are TRBV11-2 and TRBJ1-5; D might be TRBD1 (6 bases). Germline loops: CDR1 SGHAT, CDR2 FQNNGV. The CDR3 runs 14 residues. Trimming shortened V by 4 bases and J by 4 bases, and 11 bases separated the two germline ends. CDR3 in amino acids: CASSSAQGNQPQHF. CDR3 nucleotide sequence: TGTGCCAGCAGCTCAGCGCAGGGGAATCAGCCCCAGCATTTT.

The sample holds one count of this clonotype. The chain employs TRBV7-6 and TRBJ2-5; TRBD2 agrees at 8 bases. The CDR3 loop spans 16 amino acids. With V trimmed by 5 bases and J by 2 bases, 10 bases remained unmatched. Germline CDR1 and CDR2: SGHVS and FNYEAQ. Here the CDR3 reads CASSPRGSGVQETQYF. In DNA form, the CDR3 reads TGTGCCAGCAGCCCCCGGGGTAGCGGGGTGCAAGAGACCCAGTACTTC.

This clonotype was seen ten or more times. The CDR3 sequence: CASSPEQGAYGYTF. The CDR3 DNA reads as TGCGCCAGCAGCCCGGAACAGGGGGCGTATGGCTACACCTTC. The chain joins TRBV5-1 to TRBJ1-2; 9 positions agree with TRBD1. The CDR3 runs 14 residues. Trimming removed 4 bases from V and 5 bases from J; junction bases left unmatched: 6. Germline V gives CDR1 SGHRS, CDR2 YFSETQ. Combining the CDR3 with reference TRBV5-1 and TRBJ1-2 gives the whole variable domain KAGVTQTPRYLIKTRGQQVTLSCSPISGHRSVSWYQQTPGQGLQFLFEYFSETQRNKGNFPGRFSGRQFSNSRSEMNVSTLELGDSALYLCASSPEQGAYGYTFGSGTRLTVV.

The sample holds a few counts of this clonotype. A much larger clone differs by one base, so this may be a read error. V gene TRBV12-5 combines with J gene TRBJ2-5, with D perhaps TRBD1 or TRBD2 (6 bases each). Germline CDR1 LGHNT, CDR2 FRNRAP. The CDR3 has 15 residues. CDR3 sequence: CASSEAEGDAGTQYF. The CDR3 DNA sequence: TGTGCCAGCAGTGAAGCGGAGGGGGACGCAGGGACCCAGTACTTC. The whole variable domain, filled in from reference TRBV12-5 and TRBJ2-5, reads DARVTQTPRHKVTEMGQEVTMRCQPILGHNTVFWYRQTMMQGLELLAYFRNRAPLDDSGMPKDRFSAEMPDATLATLKIQPSEPRDSAVYFCASSEAEGDAGTQYFGPGTRLLVL.

Points on this clonotype: Since a much larger clone is just one base distant, this may be a read error. The chain employs TRBV9 and TRBJ1-3; no firm D call. The CDR3 covers 15 residues. CDR1 is SGDLS and CDR2 is YYNGEE in the germline V gene. Trimming left V 0 bases short and J 0 bases short, with 7 bases between. CDR3 nucleotide sequence: TGTGCCAGCAGCGTAGGCTTTGTCTCTGGAAACACCATATATTTT. This codes for CASSVGFVSGNTIYF.

V and J are TRBV29-1 and TRBJ1-4; maybe TRBD1 (5 bases). Trimming removed 1 base from V and 10 bases from J, with 7 bases in between. The CDR3 has 11 amino acids. Germline lookup yields CDR1 SQVTM and CDR2 ANQGSEA. Here the CDR3 reads CSVEGGTKLFF. CDR3 coding DNA: TGCAGCGTTGAAGGGGGCACAAAACTGTTTTTT. Variable domain in full (rest from reference TRBV29-1 and TRBJ1-4): SAVISQKPSRDICQRGTSLTIQCQVDSQVTMMFWYRQQPGQSLTLIATANQGSEATYESGFVIDKFPISRPNLTFSTLTVSNMSPEDSSIYLCSVEGGTKLFFGSGTQLSVL.

The chain links TRBV29-1 to TRBJ2-2, with 7 bases aligning to TRBD2. V lost 4 bases, J lost 1 base, and 3 bases stayed unmatched. Germline V gene lookup returns CDR1 SQVTM and CDR2 ANQGSEA. The CDR3 contains 14 residues. DNA for the CDR3: TGCAGCGTTGCGGGACTAAAGAACACCGGGGAGCTGTTTTTT. Protein product: CSVAGLKNTGELFF.

This clonotype was detected only a few times. This chain uses TRBV6-2 or TRBV6-3 with TRBJ2-7, with 8 nucleotides matching TRBD2. In germline, CDR1 is MNHEY, CDR2 SVGEGT. V lost 6 bases, J lost 3 bases, and 7 bases stayed unmatched. This CDR3 spans 14 amino acids. Here the CDR3 reads CASRNGGVNYEQYF. The CDR3 DNA follows: TGTGCCAGCAGAAACGGGGGGGTCAACTACGAGCAGTACTTC.

V gene TRBV4-1 combines with J gene TRBJ1-1, with TRBD1 matching 7 bases. From germline, CDR1 is MGHRA and CDR2 YSYEKL. CDR3 size: 16 residues. V gave up 1 base and J gave up 8 bases; unmatched junction bases: 13. The CDR3 spells CASSQVDRSTLTEAFF. Here the CDR3 DNA reads TGCGCCAGCAGCCAAGTGGACAGGAGCACCCTTACCGAAGCTTTCTTT.

The table lists this clonotype with a few counts. The rearrangement uses TRBV2 and TRBJ2-5, with D perhaps given as TRBD1 or TRBD2 (5 bases each). V was clipped by 3 bases and J by 3 bases, with 17 bases between them. The CDR3 consists of 16 residues. Germline assignment: CDR1 SNHLY and CDR2 FYNNEI. CDR3 protein: CASSDTWDQLKETQYF. CDR3 nucleotide sequence: TGTGCCAGCAGTGACACCTGGGACCAATTGAAAGAGACCCAGTACTTC.

This clonotype came up a few times. This sequence joins TRBV20-1 and TRBJ1-5, with 8 positions matching TRBD1. The CDR3 sequence is 12 residues long. J was trimmed by 6 bases and V by 6 bases; bases with no gene match: 4. The germline gives CDR1 DFQATT, CDR2 SNEGSKA (reference sequence). CDR3 sequence: CSASRGLQPQHF. The CDR3 nucleotides are TGCAGTGCAAGCAGGGGGCTTCAGCCCCAGCATTTT.

This clonotype was picked up one time. The rearrangement joins TRBV7-9 to TRBJ2-5, with 7 bases identical to TRBD1. This CDR3 comprises 12 residues. Trimming took 5 bases from V and 7 from J; bases not matched to a gene: 4. CDR1 and CDR2 (germline): SEHNR, FQNEAQ (reference sequence). CDR3 sequence (DNA): TGTGCCAGCAGCGCCAGGACAGGGACCCAGTACTTC. Protein sequence: CASSARTGTQYF.

This clonotype was seen at least ten times. This chain uses TRBV7-3 with TRBJ1-6, with D tentatively TRBD1 (6 bases). The CDR3 is 14 amino acids. Per germline, CDR1 SGHTA and CDR2 FQGTGA. Trimming took off 3 bases at V and 8 bases at J, with 11 bases between the two ends. The CDR3 reads CASSLRGGDSPLHF. CDR3 nucleotide sequence: TGTGCCAGCAGCTTGAGGGGGGGCGATTCACCCCTCCACTTT.

This clonotype has ten or more counts. This sequence joins TRBV9 and TRBJ1-2; tentatively, D is TRBD1 (6 bases). V lost 2 bases and J 7 bases, leaving 15 bases between the germline ends. Germline CDR1 reads SGDLS; CDR2 reads YYNGEE. The CDR3 has 14 residues. Here the CDR3 reads CASSVGGGIGGYTF. CDR3 in DNA: TGTGCCAGCAGCGTTGGAGGGGGAATTGGTGGCTACACCTTC.